The T cell receptor beta chain described here comes from a study of T cells in Graves' hyperthyroidism and ophthalmopathy. Researchers took RNA transcripts and amplified the TCR beta CDR3 regions from them. First-round RT-PCR targeting the TCR CDR3 was performed with the HTBI primer set. TCRdb analysed the multiplex PCR reads with MiXCR anew, one entry per CDR3 protein. The sample includes nearly 750,000 distinct CDR3 sequences, approximately 40% of them seen just once. For this clonotype: The junction departs from the called germline gene at one end, perhaps through a read error.

CDR3 length: 8 residues. The germline gives CDR1 GTSNPN, CDR2 SVGIG (reference sequence). The TCR was taken from a woman aged 40 to 49 with Graves' hyperthyroidism. V gene TRBV30 combines with J gene TRBJ1-6; D is unclear. Specimen: blood. The CDR3 nucleotides read TGTGCCTGGAGTGTAAGGTTCTTT. Amino acid sequence: CAWSVRFF.